Presented here are 3 T cell receptor beta chains from one specimen sequenced in a study of shared clonotypes between healthy human individuals. The naive CD8 fraction comprised CD45RO-negative cells positively selected for CCR7 and excluded terminally differentiated effector memory CD45RA+ cells. Clones were sequenced by immunoSEQ multiplex PCR, and TCRdb holds only the in-frame ones, with some missing. The sample carries about 1,800,000 clones, approximately 94% recorded once. Source material: naive CD8+ T cells sorted from blood. The receptors originated from a young man in good health.

This clone was counted between two and nine times. The sample holds other DNA sequences that translate to the same CDR3. The rearrangement uses TRBV28 and TRBJ1-5; D gene unclear. Between the trimmed V and J ends, which lost 1 base and 4 bases, there was a span of 2 bases. Germline V gives CDR1 MDHEN, CDR2 SYDVKM. CDR3 size: 12 residues. CDR3 loop: CASSLFNQPQHF. The CDR3 DNA reads as TGTGCCAGCAGTTTATTTAATCAGCCCCAGCATTTT.

This clone appeared once. This chain uses TRBV19 with TRBJ1-2; D ambiguous. With 0 bases removed from V and 6 bases from J, the gap between germline ends came to 11 bases. The CDR3 consists of 14 residues. The germline CDR1 and CDR2 sequences are LNHDA and SQIVND (reference sequence). CDR3 protein: CASSIDGEDDGYTF. The DNA of the CDR3 is TGTGCCAGTAGTATAGATGGGGAAGACGATGGCTACACCTTC. The variable domain in full, with the rest retrieved from reference TRBV19 and TRBJ1-2, is DGGITQSPKYLFRKEGQNVTLSCEQNLNHDAMYWYRQDPGQGLRLIYYSQIVNDFQKGDIAEGYSVSREKKESFPLTVTSAQKNPTAFYLCASSIDGEDDGYTFGSGTRLTVV.

V gene TRBV2 combines with J gene TRBJ2-7, with 10 bases aligning to TRBD1. V was pared by 7 bases and J by 5 bases, with 8 bases of the junction left unmatched. The V gene's germline CDR1 is SNHLY and CDR2 FYNNEI. The CDR3 contains 14 residues. The CDR3 loop is CASTFPGQGNEQYF. CDR3 nucleotides: TGTGCCAGCACCTTCCCGGGACAGGGGAACGAGCAGTACTTC. Supplemented by reference TRBV2 and TRBJ2-7, the full variable domain reads EPEVTQTPSHQVTQMGQEVILRCVPISNHLYFYWYRQILGQKVEFLVSFYNNEISEKSEIFDDQFSVERPDGSNFTLKIRSTKLEDSAMYFCASTFPGQGNEQYFGPGTRLTVT.